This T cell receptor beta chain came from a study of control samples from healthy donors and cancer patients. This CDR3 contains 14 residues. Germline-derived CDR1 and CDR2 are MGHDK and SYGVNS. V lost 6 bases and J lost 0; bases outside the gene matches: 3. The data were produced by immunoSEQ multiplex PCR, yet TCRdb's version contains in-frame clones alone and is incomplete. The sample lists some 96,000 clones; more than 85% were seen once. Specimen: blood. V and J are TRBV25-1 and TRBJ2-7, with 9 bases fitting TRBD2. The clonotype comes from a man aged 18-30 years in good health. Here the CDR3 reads CASRTSGFSYEQYF. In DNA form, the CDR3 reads TGTGCCAGCAGGACTAGCGGCTTCTCCTACGAGCAGTACTTC.